The clone carrying this T cell receptor beta chain was seen ten or more times. Its antigen is not known. Lactation, pregnancy, uncontrolled infections and other autoimmune diseases were all grounds for excluding patients. TCR beta CDR3 amplification used RNA transcripts. The first round was an RT-PCR with HTBI primers, and the second round was a multiplex PCR. TCRdb re-analysed the multiplex PCR reads in MiXCR, keeping a single row per CDR3 protein. The sample lists about 160,000 distinct CDR3 sequences, around two fifths occurring once. V was clipped by 2 bases and J by 4 bases, with 12 bases between them. Germline-derived CDR1 and CDR2 are SEHNR and FQNEAQ (reference sequence). The CDR3 runs to 14 residues. The data originate from a study of Graves' ophthalmopathy and Graves' hyperthyroidism. As for the study in general: Ahead of any treatment, peripheral blood was obtained at the initial diagnosis. Findings and caveats of the study: The 13-signature model separated ophthalmopathy from stable hyperthyroidism at 85% to 90% sensitivity and almost 83% specificity.

This chain links TRBV7-9 with TRBJ2-7; D remains ambiguous. The origin of this receptor is a woman in her forties with Graves' ophthalmopathy. Sequenced input: peripheral blood. CDR3 DNA: TGTGCCAGCAGCTTAATCGACAAGCAATACGAGCAGTACTTC. Its protein is CASSLIDKQYEQYF.